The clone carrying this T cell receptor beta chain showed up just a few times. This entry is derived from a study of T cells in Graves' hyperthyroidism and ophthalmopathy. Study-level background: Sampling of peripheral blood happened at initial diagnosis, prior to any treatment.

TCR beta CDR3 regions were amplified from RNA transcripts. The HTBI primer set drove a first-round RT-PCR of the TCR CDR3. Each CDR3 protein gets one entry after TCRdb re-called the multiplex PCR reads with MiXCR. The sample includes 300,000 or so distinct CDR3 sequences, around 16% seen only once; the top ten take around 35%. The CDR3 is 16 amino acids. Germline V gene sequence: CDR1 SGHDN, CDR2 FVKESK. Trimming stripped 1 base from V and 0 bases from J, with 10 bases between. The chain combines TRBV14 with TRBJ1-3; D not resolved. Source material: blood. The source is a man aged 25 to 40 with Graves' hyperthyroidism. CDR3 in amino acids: CASSQGGPFSGNTIYF. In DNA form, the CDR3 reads TGTGCCAGCAGCCAAGGCGGCCCATTCTCTGGAAACACCATATATTTT.